This T cell receptor beta chain was captured by sequencing in a study of shared clonotypes between healthy human individuals. Looked up from germline, CDR1 is SGDLS and CDR2 is YYNGEE. V lost 2 bases, J lost 0 bases, and 5 bases lay in between. The CDR3 loop spans 13 amino acids. About this clone itself: Other nucleotide sequences from this sample produce the same CDR3.

The repertoire was sequenced with immunoSEQ multiplex PCR; TCRdb's copy has only in-frame clones and lacks some. Of around 1.1 million clones listed, roughly 80% were seen once; the top ten hold about 0.94%. The J gene is TRBJ2-5, the V gene TRBV9, with D hard to call. The sequenced material came from memory CD4+ T cells from PBMCs. The sample's subset: CD45RA-negative fraction. This receptor was obtained from a man younger than 35 in good health. Some clones in this sample may be carry-over from other donors' samples. CDR3 sequence: CASSVGDQETQYF. CDR3 coding DNA: TGTGCCAGCAGCGTCGGAGACCAAGAGACCCAGTACTTC.